This T cell receptor (beta chain) is drawn from a study of blood T cell repertoires in COVID-19. Some clones are missing from TCRdb's copy, which holds only in-frame ones; the method was immunoSEQ multiplex PCR. The sample lists 60,000 to 65,000 clones; approximately 77% were seen once. Trimming cost V 0 bases and J 12 bases; bases outside gene matches: 8. The CDR3 covers 15 residues. Per germline, CDR1 LGHNA and CDR2 YSLEER. Followed longitudinally, the Seattle patients had been enrolled during active infection. This clonotype was obtained from a woman in her sixties or seventies with COVID-19, enrolled during active disease. The chain is built from TRBV4-3 and TRBJ2-1; the match to TRBD2 covers 10 bases. Sample: peripheral blood. The CDR3, as DNA: TGCGCCAGCAGCCAAGATCGCCTAGCGGGAGTTCCGCAGTTCTTC. Protein product: CASSQDRLAGVPQFF.